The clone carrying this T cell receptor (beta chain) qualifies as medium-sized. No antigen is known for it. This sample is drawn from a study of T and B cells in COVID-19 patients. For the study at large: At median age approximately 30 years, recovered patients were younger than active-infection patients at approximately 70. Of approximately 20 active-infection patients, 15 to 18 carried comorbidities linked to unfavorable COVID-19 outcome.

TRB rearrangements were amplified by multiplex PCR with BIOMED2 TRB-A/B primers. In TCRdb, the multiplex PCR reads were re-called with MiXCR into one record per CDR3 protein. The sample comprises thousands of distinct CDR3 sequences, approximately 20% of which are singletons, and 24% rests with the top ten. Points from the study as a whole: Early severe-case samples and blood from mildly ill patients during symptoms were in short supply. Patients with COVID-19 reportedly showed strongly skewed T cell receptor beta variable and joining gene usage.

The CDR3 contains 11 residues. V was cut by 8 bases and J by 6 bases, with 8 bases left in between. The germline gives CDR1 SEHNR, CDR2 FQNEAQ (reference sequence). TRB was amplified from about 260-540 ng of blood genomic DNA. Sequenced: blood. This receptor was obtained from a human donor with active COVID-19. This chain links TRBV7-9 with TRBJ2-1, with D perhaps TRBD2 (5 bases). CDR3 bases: TGTGCCAGCTACCGGGGCAATGAGCAGTTCTTC. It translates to CASYRGNEQFF.